These T cell receptor beta chains were read from a single sample in a study of identical twins. TCRdb fed the 5' RACE reads into MiXCR, producing one record per CDR3 protein. The table lists 400,000 or so distinct CDR3 sequences, approximately 8.7% of them singletons, with roughly 8.7% in the top ten. Sequenced: naive T cells sorted from blood. These receptors were collected from a woman aged 45 to 65 in good health. Each CDR3 is given without its conserved first and last residue. Part of the rows lack a size; the others show once, few, many or a class for expanded clones.

abundance,v_gene,len,CDR3aa
few,TRBV20-1,11,SAPRGGQSLQF
few,TRBV24-1,11,ATSDPIRGFAF
many,TRBV7-9,12,ASSLGQGVGEQY
-,TRBV24-1,14,ATSDSGLAVVNEQF
-,TRBV20-1,13,SARAWTSIIDEQF
few,TRBV11-2,13,ASSAGTSGSDTQY
many,TRBV11-2,11,ASSSNTKTEAF
-,TRBV24-1,13,ATSQTSGGTDTQY
many,TRBV20-1,12,SAGPLGASGELF
few,TRBV7-8,16,ASSLNSGPAGGFNEQF
many,TRBV29-1,10,SVGWAGNTIY
-,TRBV7-9,13,ASSSYLAEQETQY
few,TRBV11-3,14,ASSPRIPEITDTQY
-,TRBV4-2,15,ASSQHRGQGSTYEQY
few,TRBV29-1,10,SAGTLLEKLF
many,TRBV5-1,15,ASSLAGVAGGGNEQF
many,TRBV7-8,13,ASSLVKSTYNEQF
few,TRBV11-2,15,ASNNLARVAGANVLT
-,TRBV29-1,9,SVRVRAEAF
-,TRBV29-1,11,SVPTPSTDTQY
few,TRBV5-1,11,ASSLEGPHGYT
many,TRBV14,13,ASSSRDATNEKLF
many,TRBV9,12,ASNPTGWNSPLH
few,TRBV6-5,12,ASSPLDRGDEQF
many,TRBV20-1,12,SARHGTLTGELF
few,TRBV5-1,13,ASSLIAGGTDTQY
few,TRBV20-1,11,SAKDTRTDTQY
few,TRBV4-1,13,ASSQVDSGANVLT
-,TRBV3-1,13,ASREPASTGETQY
-,TRBV28,13,ASKTSGTTYNEQF
few,TRBV19,14,ASSIPDPRSLQPQH